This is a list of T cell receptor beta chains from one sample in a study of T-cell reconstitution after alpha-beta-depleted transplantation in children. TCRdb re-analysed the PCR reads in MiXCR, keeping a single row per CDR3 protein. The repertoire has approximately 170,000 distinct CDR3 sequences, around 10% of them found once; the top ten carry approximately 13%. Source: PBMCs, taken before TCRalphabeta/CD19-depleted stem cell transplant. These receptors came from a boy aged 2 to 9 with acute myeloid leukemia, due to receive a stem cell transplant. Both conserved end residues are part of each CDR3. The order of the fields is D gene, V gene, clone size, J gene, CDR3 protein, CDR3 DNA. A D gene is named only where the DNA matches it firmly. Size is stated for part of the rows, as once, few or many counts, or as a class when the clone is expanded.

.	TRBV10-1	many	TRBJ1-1	CASRDSGHTEAFF	TGCGCCAGCAGGGACAGTGGGCACACTGAAGCTTTCTTT
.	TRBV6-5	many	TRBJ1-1	CASAVGAHGEAFF	TGTGCCAGCGCTGTCGGGGCCCATGGTGAAGCTTTCTTT
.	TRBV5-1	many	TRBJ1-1	CASSDDSLNTEAFF	TGCGCCAGCAGCGACGACAGTTTGAACACTGAAGCTTTCTTT
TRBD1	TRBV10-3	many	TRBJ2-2	CAINLDRAGELFF	TGTGCCATCAATTTGGACAGGGCCGGGGAGCTGTTTTTT
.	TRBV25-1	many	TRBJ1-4	CASSEGRWEKLFF	TGTGCCAGCAGTGAGGGAAGGTGGGAAAAACTGTTTTTT
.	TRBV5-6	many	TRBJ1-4	CASSSPGDTNEKLFF	TGTGCCAGCAGCTCACCGGGGGACACTAATGAAAAACTGTTTTTT
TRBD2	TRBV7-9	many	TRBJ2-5	CASSPATSALSPYF	TGTGCCAGCAGCCCTGCGACTAGCGCCCTTTCTCCTTACTTC
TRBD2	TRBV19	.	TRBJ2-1	CASFRSLAGGYMGHNEQFF	TGTGCCAGTTTCAGATCTTTAGCGGGAGGTTATATGGGACACAATGAGCAGTTCTTC
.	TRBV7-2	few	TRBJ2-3	CASSLVHGHPTDTQYF	TGTGCCAGCAGCTTAGTACACGGGCACCCCACAGATACGCAGTATTTT
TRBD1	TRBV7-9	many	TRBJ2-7	CASSLPRPGQGVYEQYF	TGTGCCAGCAGCTTACCCCGCCCGGGACAGGGGGTTTACGAGCAGTACTTC
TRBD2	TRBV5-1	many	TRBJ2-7	CASSVGLAGALSYEQYF	TGCGCCAGCAGCGTTGGACTAGCGGGAGCCCTTTCCTACGAGCAGTACTTC
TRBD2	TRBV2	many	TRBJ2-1	CASSRDYHNEQFF	TGTGCCAGCAGTAGGGACTACCACAATGAGCAGTTCTTC
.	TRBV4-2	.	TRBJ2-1	CASSQDVKRQFF	TGTGCCAGCAGCCAAGACGTGAAGCGCCAGTTCTTC
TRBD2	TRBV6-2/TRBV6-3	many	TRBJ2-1	CASRPTGGLGNEQFF	TGTGCCAGCAGACCAACGGGGGGGCTTGGGAATGAGCAGTTCTTC
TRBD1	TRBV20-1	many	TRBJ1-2	CSAKESGQGAYGYTF	TGCAGTGCTAAGGAAAGCGGACAGGGGGCTTATGGCTACACCTTC
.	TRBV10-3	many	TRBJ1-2	CAITTGLTTDGYTF	TGTGCCATCACGACCGGCTTAACTACCGATGGCTACACCTTC
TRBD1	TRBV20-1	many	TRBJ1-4	CSARVGQGNEKLFF	TGCAGTGCTAGAGTAGGACAGGGAAATGAAAAACTGTTTTTT